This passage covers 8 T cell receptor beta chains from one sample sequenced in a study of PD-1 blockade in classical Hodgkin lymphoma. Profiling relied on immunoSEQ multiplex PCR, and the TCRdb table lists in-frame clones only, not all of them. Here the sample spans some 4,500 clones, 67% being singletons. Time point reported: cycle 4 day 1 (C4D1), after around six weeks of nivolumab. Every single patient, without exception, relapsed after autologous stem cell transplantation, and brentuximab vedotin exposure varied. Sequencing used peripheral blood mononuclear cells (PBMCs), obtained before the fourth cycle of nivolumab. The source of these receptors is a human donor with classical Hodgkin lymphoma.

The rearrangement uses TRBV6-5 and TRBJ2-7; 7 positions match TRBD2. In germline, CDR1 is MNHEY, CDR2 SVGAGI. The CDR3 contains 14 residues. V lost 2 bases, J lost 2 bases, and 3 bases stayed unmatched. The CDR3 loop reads CASSYQREAYEQYF. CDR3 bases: TGTGCCAGCAGTTACCAGCGGGAAGCCTACGAGCAGTACTTC.

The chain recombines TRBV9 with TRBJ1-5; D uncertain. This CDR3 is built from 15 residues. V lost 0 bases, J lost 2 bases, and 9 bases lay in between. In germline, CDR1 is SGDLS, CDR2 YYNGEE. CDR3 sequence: CASSVGGFGNQPQHF. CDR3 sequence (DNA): TGTGCCAGCAGCGTAGGAGGTTTTGGCAATCAGCCCCAGCATTTT.

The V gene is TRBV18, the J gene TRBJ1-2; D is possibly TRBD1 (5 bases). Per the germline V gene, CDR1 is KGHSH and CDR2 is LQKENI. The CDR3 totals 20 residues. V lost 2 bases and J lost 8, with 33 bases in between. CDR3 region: CASSPSNRRTFGRPGEGYTF. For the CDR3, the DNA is TGTGCCAGCTCACCAAGTAATAGGAGAACTTTCGGTCGGCCGGGGGAGGGCTACACCTTC.

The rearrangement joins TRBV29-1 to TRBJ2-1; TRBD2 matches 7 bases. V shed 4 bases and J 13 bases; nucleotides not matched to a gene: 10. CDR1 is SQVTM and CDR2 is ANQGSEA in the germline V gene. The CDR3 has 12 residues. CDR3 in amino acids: CSVVASGRTQFF. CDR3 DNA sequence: TGCAGCGTTGTGGCTAGCGGACGTACACAGTTCTTC.

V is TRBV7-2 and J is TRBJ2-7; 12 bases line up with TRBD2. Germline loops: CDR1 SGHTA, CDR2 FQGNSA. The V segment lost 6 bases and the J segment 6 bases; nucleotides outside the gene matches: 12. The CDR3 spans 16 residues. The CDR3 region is CASSLRIGLAGIEQYF. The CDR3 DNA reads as TGTGCCAGCAGTTTAAGGATTGGACTAGCGGGGATCGAGCAGTACTTC.

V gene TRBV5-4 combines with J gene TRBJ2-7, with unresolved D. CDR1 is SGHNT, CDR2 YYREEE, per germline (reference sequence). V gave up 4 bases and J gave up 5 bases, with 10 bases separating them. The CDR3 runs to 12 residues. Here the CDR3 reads CASSRESHEQYF. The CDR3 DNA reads TGTGCCAGCAGCAGGGAAAGCCACGAGCAGTACTTC.

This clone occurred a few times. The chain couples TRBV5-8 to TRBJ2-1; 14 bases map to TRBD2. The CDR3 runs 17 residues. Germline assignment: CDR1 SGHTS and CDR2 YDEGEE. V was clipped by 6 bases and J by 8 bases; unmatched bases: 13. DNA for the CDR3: TGTGCCAGCACCCTTCGTCCGGGACTAGCGGGAGAGGATGAGCAGTTCTTC. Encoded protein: CASTLRPGLAGEDEQFF.

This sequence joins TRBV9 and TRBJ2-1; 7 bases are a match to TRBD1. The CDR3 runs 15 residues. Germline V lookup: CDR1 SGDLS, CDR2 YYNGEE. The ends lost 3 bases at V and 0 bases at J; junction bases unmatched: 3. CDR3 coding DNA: TGTGCCAGCAGCGAGACAGGGATCTCCTACAATGAGCAGTTCTTC. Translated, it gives CASSETGISYNEQFF.